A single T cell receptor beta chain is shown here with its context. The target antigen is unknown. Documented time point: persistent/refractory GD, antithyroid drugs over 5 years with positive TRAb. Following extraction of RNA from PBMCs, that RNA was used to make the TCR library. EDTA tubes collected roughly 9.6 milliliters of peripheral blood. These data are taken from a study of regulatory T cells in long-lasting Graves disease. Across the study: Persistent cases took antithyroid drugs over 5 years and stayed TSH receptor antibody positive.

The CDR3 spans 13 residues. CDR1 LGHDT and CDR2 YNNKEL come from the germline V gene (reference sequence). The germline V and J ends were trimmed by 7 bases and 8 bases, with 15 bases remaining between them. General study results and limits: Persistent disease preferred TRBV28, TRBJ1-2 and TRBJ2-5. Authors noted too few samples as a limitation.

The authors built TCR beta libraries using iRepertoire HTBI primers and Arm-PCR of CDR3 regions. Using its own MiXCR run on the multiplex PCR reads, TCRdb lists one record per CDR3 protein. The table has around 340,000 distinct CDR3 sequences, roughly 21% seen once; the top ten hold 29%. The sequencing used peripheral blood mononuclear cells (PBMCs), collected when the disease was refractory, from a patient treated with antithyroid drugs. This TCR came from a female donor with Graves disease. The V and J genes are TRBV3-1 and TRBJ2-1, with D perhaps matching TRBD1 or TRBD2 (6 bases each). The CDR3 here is CASIGGPGDEQFF. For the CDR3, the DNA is TGTGCCAGCATAGGGGGGCCGGGTGATGAGCAGTTCTTC.